This TCR beta chain stems from a study of blood T cell repertoires in COVID-19. Study in general: COVID-19 samples from acute and convalescent phases originated in the United States, Italy and Spain. The analysed material was cDNA or gDNA that came from T cells, B-cell-depleted T cells, or PBMCs.

Authors' data handling: Estimation of nucleated cell counts relied on the amplification of reference gene primers. The method was immunoSEQ multiplex PCR; TCRdb's version includes in-frame clones alone and lacks a portion of them. D and trimming come from the DNA, and the V and J calls and clone size come from that table. The data contain 300,000 or so clones, 75% to 90% of them seen just once; the ten biggest clones take up 3.5% to 4.5%. Germline V gene lookup returns CDR1 LGHNA and CDR2 YNFKEQ. The V segment lost 4 bases and the J segment 10 bases; nucleotides outside the gene matches: 15. This CDR3 is built from 16 residues.

The chain has TRBV4-2 and TRBJ2-1, with 8 bases lining up with TRBD1. The specimen was peripheral blood. The sequence derives from a woman in her forties with acute or convalescent COVID-19. The CDR3 coding sequence is TGTGCCAGCAGCCGGGCCAGGGGGCGGGGCGGCCGGGAGCAGTTCTTC. Protein: CASSRARGRGGREQFF.